This is a list of T cell receptor beta chains from one sample in a study of chemoradiotherapy in HPV16-positive cancers. The assay was immunoSEQ multiplex PCR, and TCRdb's table has in-frame clones only and misses some. Of approximately 12,000 clones listed, 91% are singletons. Sequencing was performed on blood, taken from a patient who underwent chemoradiotherapy. All receptors come from a human donor with HPV-associated anogenital cancer. CDR3s include the opening cysteine and the closing phenylalanine or tryptophan. D genes are given only for firm matches. The size entry is marked missing in some rows and otherwise reads once, few, many or a size class.

.	TRBV19	.	TRBJ1-1	TGTGCCAGTAGTATAGATTACAACACTGAAGCTTTCTTT	CASSIDYNTEAFF
TRBD1	TRBV29-1	.	TRBJ1-2	TGCAGCGTTGAATACAGGGGCGCCTATGGCTACACCTTC	CSVEYRGAYGYTF
.	TRBV5-1	.	TRBJ2-2	TGCGCCAGCAGCTCCGGGACGATTTACACCGGGGAGCTGTTTTTT	CASSSGTIYTGELFF
.	TRBV5-1	.	TRBJ1-2	TGCGCCAGCAGCTTGGAGGCGATCTATGGCTACACCTTC	CASSLEAIYGYTF
.	TRBV5-4	.	TRBJ1-2	TGTGCCAGCAGCGACAGGACTAAATCTTATGGCTACACCTTC	CASSDRTKSYGYTF
TRBD1	TRBV14	.	TRBJ2-7	TGTGCCAGCAGCCGGACAGGTTATTACTACGAGCAGTACTTC	CASSRTGYYYEQYF
.	TRBV7-7	.	TRBJ2-2	TGTGCTAGCAGCTTAACGGGGTCCACCGGGGAGCTGTTTTTT	CASSLTGSTGELFF
.	TRBV2	.	TRBJ2-7	TGTGCCAGCCGGGGAGGATACGAGCAGTACTTC	CASRGGYEQYF
TRBD1	TRBV5-1	.	TRBJ1-4	TGCGCCAGCAGCTCTGGACAGGGGAGGGAAAAACTGTTTTTT	CASSSGQGREKLFF
.	TRBV30	.	TRBJ1-2	TGTGCCTGGAGTGGAGGGGACGGCTCTAACTATGGCTACACCTTC	CAWSGGDGSNYGYTF
.	TRBV29-1	.	TRBJ1-1	TGCAGCGTAAAGACAGTCATGAACACTGAAGCTTTCTTT	CSVKTVMNTEAFF
.	TRBV6-4	.	TRBJ1-1	TGTGCCAGCAGTCCTAACACCTACACTGAAGCTTTCTTT	CASSPNTYTEAFF
TRBD2	TRBV7-2	.	TRBJ2-7	TGTGCCAGCAGCTCCCCTCTCCGCGGGGGTATAGGCGAGCAGTACTTC	CASSSPLRGGIGEQYF
.	TRBV11-3	.	TRBJ1-1	TGTGCCAGCAGCTTAGGTATACCTGAAGCTTTCTTT	CASSLGIPEAFF
.	TRBV5-1	.	TRBJ2-1	TGCGCCAGCAGCTTGGATTTGCGGGGGCCCTCGGAGCAGTTCTTC	CASSLDLRGPSEQFF
TRBD1	TRBV19	.	TRBJ1-2	TGTGCCAGTAGTATAGGACAGGGACACTATGGCTACACCTTC	CASSIGQGHYGYTF
.	TRBV5-1	.	TRBJ2-7	TGCGCCAGCAGCTTGGCAGGGAACTCCTACGAGCAGTACTTC	CASSLAGNSYEQYF
.	TRBV19	.	TRBJ1-5	TGTGCCAGTACCGACAGGCGAAGGGATCAGCCCCAGCATTTT	CASTDRRRDQPQHF
TRBD1	TRBV5-4	.	TRBJ2-1	TGTGCCAGCAGCTTGTCGGGACAGGGATACAATGAGCAGTTCTTC	CASSLSGQGYNEQFF
.	TRBV4-1	.	TRBJ2-7	TGCGCCAGCAGTCAAATCCTAAACAGGGACGAGCAGTACTTC	CASSQILNRDEQYF
.	TRBV5-8	.	TRBJ1-6	TGTGCCAGCAACACTATCCGTTATAATTCACCCCTCCACTTT	CASNTIRYNSPLHF
.	TRBV7-9	few	TRBJ1-6	TGTGCCAGCAGCTTAGGCCAGGGTTTCGCGAATTCACCCCTCCACTTT	CASSLGQGFANSPLHF
.	TRBV5-8	.	TRBJ1-1	TGTGCCAGCAGGCCAGGGTTTGGGCTAAAGAACACTGAAGCTTTCTTT	CASRPGFGLKNTEAFF
.	TRBV18	.	TRBJ2-2	TGTGCCAGCTCACCCCGGCGGGAGAACACCGGGGAGCTGTTTTTT	CASSPRRENTGELFF
TRBD1	TRBV19	.	TRBJ1-6	TGTGCCAGTAAAATTACCGGGACAGGGTTTTCACCCCTCCACTTT	CASKITGTGFSPLHF
.	TRBV19	.	TRBJ1-3	TGTGCCAGTAACCACCTAGGGACTGCTGGAAACACCATATATTTT	CASNHLGTAGNTIYF
.	TRBV15	.	TRBJ2-7	TGTGCCACCAGCAGGGACCCACGGGGATACGAGCAGTACTTC	CATSRDPRGYEQYF
TRBD1	TRBV5-5	.	TRBJ1-2	TGTGCCAGCAGCTCTCAGCCTAGACAGGGAGTAGTCTACACCTTC	CASSSQPRQGVVYTF
.	TRBV10-3	few	TRBJ2-1	TGTGCCATCAGTGATCAGTCAGGCTTGGGTGAGCAGTTCTTC	CAISDQSGLGEQFF
.	TRBV15	once	TRBJ1-4	TGTGCCACCAGCAGAGAGGGGGGTATTAGCGAAAAACTGTTTTTT	CATSREGGISEKLFF
TRBD1	TRBV11-2	.	TRBJ1-1	TGTGCCAGCAGAGGGACAGGGAGAGACAGCCCTTCCCTAGAAGCTTTCTTT	CASRGTGRDSPSLEAFF
.	TRBV2	.	TRBJ1-2	TGTGCCAGCAGTGAAGCGTCAACGGTCTATGGCTACACCTTC	CASSEASTVYGYTF
TRBD1	TRBV7-2	.	TRBJ2-1	TGTGCCAGCAGCCCCCTCAATTACCCGGGACAGACTTACAATGAGCAGTTCTTC	CASSPLNYPGQTYNEQFF
.	TRBV4-2	.	TRBJ2-3	TGTGCCAGCAGCCATCCAGCCGAGGCGGGAACTAGCACAGATACGCAGTATTTT	CASSHPAEAGTSTDTQYF
TRBD2	TRBV6-1	.	TRBJ2-7	TGTGCCAGCAGTGAAAGTTTGTCTAGCGGGGGACCCTACGAGCAGTACTTC	CASSESLSSGGPYEQYF
TRBD1	TRBV4-1	.	TRBJ1-1	TGCGCCAGCAGCCAAGATTATGGGTACAGGGGGCTTGCCGAAGCTTTCTTT	CASSQDYGYRGLAEAFF
TRBD2	TRBV9	.	TRBJ2-1	TGTGCCAGCAGCGTTAGCGGGGAGATCTCCTACAATGAGCAGTTCTTC	CASSVSGEISYNEQFF
TRBD1	TRBV19	once	TRBJ1-1	TGTGCCAGTAGTGGACCCGGGACAGGGGGCCCTGAAGCTTTCTTT	CASSGPGTGGPEAFF
TRBD2	TRBV9	.	TRBJ2-3	TGTGCCAGCAGCGTCGTGACTCTAGCGGGGACCGATACGCAGTATTTT	CASSVVTLAGTDTQYF
.	TRBV7-7	.	TRBJ2-1	TGTGCCAGCAGCTTAGGACACCCTGGCAATGAGCAGTTCTTC	CASSLGHPGNEQFF
.	TRBV7-9	.	TRBJ2-2	TGTGCCAGCAGCACTTCTTTGGGGAACACCGGGGAGCTGTTTTTT	CASSTSLGNTGELFF
.	TRBV14	.	TRBJ1-2	TGTGCCAGCAGCCAGGCCAGTACTAACTATGGCTACACCTTC	CASSQASTNYGYTF
.	TRBV6-5	once	TRBJ1-2	TGTGCCAGCGCTCAGGAGGAGGGTTCTTACTATGGCTACACCTTC	CASAQEEGSYYGYTF
.	TRBV5-1	.	TRBJ1-1	TGCGCCAGCAGCTTGGCTTCGACAGGGAACACTGAAGCTTTCTTT	CASSLASTGNTEAFF
.	TRBV7-2	.	TRBJ2-1	TGTGCCAGCAGCTCTGTGACAGTTACCTACAATGAGCAGTTCTTC	CASSSVTVTYNEQFF
.	TRBV30	.	TRBJ2-2	TGTGCCTGGAGTGTTGGCGGGGTGAACACCGGGGAGCTGTTTTTT	CAWSVGGVNTGELFF
.	TRBV4-3	.	TRBJ1-2	TGCGCCAGCAGCCAAGATGGGACAAAGGCTAACTATGGCTACACCTTC	CASSQDGTKANYGYTF
.	TRBV5-1	.	TRBJ1-1	TGCGCCAGCACCGAGAGTCGGAACACTGAAGCTTTCTTT	CASTESRNTEAFF